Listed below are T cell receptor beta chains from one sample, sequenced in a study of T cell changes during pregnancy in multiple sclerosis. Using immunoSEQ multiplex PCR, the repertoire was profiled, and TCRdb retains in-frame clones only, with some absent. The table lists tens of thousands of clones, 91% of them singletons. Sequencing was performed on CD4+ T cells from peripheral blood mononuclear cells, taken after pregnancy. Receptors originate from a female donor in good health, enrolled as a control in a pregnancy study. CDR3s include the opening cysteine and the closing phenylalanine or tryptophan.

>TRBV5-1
CASEKGALAGLDTQYF
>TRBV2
CASSEQGADTQYF
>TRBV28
CASSINYEQYF
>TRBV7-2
CASSWGQMNTEAFF
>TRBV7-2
CASSLDGGIYGYTF
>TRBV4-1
CASSQDRRAGPYEQYF
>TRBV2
CASSEATARNEQFF
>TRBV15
CATDRGGPTDTQYF
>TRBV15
CATSRETSSEAFF
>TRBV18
CASSPRTGSYNEQFF
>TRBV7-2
CASSLVPDYRNYGYTF
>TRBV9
CASSLRTDRYTF
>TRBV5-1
CASSIRGNEQFF
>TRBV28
CASSPQGSYGYTF
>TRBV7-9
CASSQTDKPDTQYF
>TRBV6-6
CASSAQVRGGYTF
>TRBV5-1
CASSTWTGAPANTGELFF
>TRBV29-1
CSVEEGFYRETQYF
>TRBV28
CASSLGYQIRLTAGVYEQYF
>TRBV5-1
CASSLVGGRGDTQYF
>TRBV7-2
CASSDTSGGYYEQYF
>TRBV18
CASSPSQRGGTDTQYF
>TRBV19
CASSIGTSDGYEQYF
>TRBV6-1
CASSERDMGLAYYEQYF
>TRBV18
CASTRGVNEKLFF
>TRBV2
CASSPGQSMVQYF
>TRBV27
CASSPLTGINYGYTF
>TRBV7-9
CASSFEGAGELFF
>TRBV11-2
CASTRDRDEKLFF
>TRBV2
CASTMGQGAFYEQYF
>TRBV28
CASSLLGGRGASSYNEQFF
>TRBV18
CASSRGVERTGVSGANVLTF
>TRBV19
CASSIRSFDTGELFF
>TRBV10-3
CAIRATGQGTSGPYNEQFF
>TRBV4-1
CASSQTPRGSYEQYF
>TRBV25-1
CASSPDRPFSGNTIYF
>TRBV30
CAWSARDNQPQHF
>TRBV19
CASSIEGGGNQPQHF
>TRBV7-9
CASSLSSYEQYF
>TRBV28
CASRRSEGHNEQFF
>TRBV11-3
CASSTLAGGLTGELFF
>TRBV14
CASSQLGGRGSDTQYF
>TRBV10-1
CASSWGQGGYSSYNEQFF
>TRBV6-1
CASSDNRGYEQYF
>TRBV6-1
CASRDLLAIGNIQYF
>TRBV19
CASTYGALNEQFF
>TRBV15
CATSLYGQGASDTQYF
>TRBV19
CASSLRTINQPQHF
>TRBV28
CASSLLAGGLNEQYF
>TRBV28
CASSLSETGELFF
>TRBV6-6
CASSNSGTGKYF
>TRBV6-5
CASSYTASGTFYEQYF